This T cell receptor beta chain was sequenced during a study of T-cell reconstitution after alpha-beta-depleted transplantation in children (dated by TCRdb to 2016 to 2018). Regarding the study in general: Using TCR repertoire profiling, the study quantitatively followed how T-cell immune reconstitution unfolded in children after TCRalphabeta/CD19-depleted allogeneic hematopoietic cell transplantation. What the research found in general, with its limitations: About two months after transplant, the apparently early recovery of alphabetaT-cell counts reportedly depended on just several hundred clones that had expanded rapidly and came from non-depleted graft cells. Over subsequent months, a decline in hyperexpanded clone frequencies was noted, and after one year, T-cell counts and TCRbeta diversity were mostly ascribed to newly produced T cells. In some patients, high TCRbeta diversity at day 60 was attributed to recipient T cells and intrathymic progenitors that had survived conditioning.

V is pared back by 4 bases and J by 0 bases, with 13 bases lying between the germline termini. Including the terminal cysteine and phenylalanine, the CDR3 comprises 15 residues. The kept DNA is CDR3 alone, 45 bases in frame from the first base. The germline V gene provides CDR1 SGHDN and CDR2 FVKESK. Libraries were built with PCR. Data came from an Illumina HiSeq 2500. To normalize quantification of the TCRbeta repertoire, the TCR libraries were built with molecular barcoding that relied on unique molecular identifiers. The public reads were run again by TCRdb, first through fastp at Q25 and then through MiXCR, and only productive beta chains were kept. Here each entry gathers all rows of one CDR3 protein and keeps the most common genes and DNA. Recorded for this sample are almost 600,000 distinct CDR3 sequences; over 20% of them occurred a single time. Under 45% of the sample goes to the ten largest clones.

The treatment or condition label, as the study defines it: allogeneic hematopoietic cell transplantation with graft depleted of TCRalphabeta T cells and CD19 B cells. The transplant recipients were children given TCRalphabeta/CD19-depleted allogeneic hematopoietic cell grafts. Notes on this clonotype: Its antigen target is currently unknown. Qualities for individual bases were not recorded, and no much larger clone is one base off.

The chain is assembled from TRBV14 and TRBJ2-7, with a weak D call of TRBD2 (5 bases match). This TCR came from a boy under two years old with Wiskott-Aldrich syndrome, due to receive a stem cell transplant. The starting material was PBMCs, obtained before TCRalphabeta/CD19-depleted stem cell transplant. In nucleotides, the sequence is TGTGCCAGCAGCCGCAAAGCGGCTTCCTCCTACGAGCAGTACTTC. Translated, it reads CASSRKAASSYEQYF.